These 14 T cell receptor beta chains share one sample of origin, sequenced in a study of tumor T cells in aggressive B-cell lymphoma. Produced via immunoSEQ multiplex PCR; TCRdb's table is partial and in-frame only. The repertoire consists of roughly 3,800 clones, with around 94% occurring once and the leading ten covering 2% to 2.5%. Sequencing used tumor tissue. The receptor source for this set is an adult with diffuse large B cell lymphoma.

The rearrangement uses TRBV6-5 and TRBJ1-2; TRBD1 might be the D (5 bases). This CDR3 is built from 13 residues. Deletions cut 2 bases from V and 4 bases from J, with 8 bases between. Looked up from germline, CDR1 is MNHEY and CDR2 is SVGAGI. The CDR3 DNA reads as TGTGCCAGCAGTTACGCGGGGCGCTATGGCTACACCTTC. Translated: CASSYAGRYGYTF.

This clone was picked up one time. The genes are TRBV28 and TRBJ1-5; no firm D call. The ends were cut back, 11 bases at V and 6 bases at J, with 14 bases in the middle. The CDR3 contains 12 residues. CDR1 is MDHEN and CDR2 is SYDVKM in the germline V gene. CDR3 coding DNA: TGTGCCTTCAGTGAGGTGGGTCAGCCCCAGCATTTT. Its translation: CAFSEVGQPQHF. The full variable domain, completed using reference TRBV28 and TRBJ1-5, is DVKVTQSSRYLVKRTGEKVFLECVQDMDHENMFWYRQDPGLGLRLIYFSYDVKMKEKGDIPEGYSVSREKKERFSLILESASTNQTSMYLCAFSEVGQPQHFGDGTRLSIL.

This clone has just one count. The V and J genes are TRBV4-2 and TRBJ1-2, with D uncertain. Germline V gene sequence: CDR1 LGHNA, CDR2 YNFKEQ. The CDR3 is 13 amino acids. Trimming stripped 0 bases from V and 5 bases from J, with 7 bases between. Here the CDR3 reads CASSQELLYGYTF. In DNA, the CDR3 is TGTGCCAGCAGCCAAGAGCTCCTATATGGCTACACCTTC.

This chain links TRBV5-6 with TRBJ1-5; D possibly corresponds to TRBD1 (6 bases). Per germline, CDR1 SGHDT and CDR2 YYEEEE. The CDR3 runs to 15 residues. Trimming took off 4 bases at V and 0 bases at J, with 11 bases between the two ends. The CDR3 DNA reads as TGTGCCAGCAGCAGACAGGAAAATAGCAATCAGCCCCAGCATTTT. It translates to CASSRQENSNQPQHF.

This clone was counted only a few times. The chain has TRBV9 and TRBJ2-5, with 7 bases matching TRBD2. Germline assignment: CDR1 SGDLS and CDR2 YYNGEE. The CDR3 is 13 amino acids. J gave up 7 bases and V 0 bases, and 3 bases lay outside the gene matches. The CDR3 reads CASSVAPGGTQYF. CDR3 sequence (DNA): TGTGCCAGCAGCGTAGCTCCGGGGGGGACCCAGTACTTC.

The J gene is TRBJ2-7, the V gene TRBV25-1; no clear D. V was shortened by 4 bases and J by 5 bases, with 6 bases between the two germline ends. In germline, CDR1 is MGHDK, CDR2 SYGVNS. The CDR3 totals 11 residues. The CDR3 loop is CASSGANEQYF. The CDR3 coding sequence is TGTGCCAGCAGTGGGGCTAACGAGCAGTACTTC.

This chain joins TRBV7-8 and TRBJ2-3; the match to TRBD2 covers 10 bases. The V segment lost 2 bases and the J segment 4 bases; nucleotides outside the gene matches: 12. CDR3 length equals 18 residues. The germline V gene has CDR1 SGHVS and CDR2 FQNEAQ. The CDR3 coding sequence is TGTGCCAGCAGCTTATTCTCCCTAGCGGGAGTTGATCCAGATACGCAGTATTTT. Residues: CASSLFSLAGVDPDTQYF.

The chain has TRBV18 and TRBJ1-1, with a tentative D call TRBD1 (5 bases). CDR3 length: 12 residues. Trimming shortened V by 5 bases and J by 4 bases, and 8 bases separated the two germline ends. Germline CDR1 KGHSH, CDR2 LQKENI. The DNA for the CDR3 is TGTGCCAGCTCAGATCAGGGCACTGAAGCTTTCTTT. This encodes CASSDQGTEAFF.

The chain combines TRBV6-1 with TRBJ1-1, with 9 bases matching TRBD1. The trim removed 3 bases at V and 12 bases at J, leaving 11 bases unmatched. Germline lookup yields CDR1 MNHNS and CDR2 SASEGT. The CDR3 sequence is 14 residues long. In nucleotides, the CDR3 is TGTGCCAGCAGTGAGTGGGGACAGGGAGGTTCAACTTTCTTT. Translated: CASSEWGQGGSTFF.

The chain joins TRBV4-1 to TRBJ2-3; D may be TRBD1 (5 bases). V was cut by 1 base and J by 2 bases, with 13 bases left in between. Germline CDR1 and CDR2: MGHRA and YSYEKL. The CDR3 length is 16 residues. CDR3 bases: TGCGCCAGCAGCCAAGTTTCAGGGTATATCACAGATACGCAGTATTTT. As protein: CASSQVSGYITDTQYF.

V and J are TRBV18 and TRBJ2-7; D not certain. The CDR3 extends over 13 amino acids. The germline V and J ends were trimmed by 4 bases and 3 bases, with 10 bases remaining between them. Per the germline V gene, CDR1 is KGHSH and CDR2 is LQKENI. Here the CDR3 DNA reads TGTGCCAGCTCACTATCAGGCCTCTACGAGCAGTACTTC. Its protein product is CASSLSGLYEQYF.

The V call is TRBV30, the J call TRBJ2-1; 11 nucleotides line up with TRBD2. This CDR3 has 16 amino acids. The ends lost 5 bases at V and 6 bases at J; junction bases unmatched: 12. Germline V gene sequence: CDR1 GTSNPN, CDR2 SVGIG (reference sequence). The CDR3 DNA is TGTGCCTGGGCGGGTGGTAGCGGGAGGGCCCTCAATGAGCAGTTCTTC. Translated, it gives CAWAGGSGRALNEQFF.

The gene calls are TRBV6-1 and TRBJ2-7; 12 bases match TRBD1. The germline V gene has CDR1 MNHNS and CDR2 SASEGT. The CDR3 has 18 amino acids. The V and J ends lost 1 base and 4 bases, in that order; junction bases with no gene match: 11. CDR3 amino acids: CASSEVLIPGQGAYEQYF. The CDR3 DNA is TGTGCCAGCAGTGAAGTCCTTATTCCGGGACAGGGGGCGTACGAGCAGTACTTC.

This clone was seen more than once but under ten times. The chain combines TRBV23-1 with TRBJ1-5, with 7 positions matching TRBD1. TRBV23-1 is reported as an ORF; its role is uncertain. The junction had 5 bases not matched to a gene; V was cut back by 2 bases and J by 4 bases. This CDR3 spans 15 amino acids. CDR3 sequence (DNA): TGCGCCAGCAGTCAACCCCAGACAGGGAATCAGCCCCAGCATTTT. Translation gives CASSQPQTGNQPQHF.